This T cell receptor beta chain was profiled in a study of STAT5B mutations in CD4+ large granular lymphocyte leukemia (dated by TCRdb to 2022 to 2024). The study in broad terms: Where cryopreserved patient cells were available, CD8+ cells were depleted first, followed by selection with anti-CD4 microbeads. TCRbeta repertoires of CD4+ T-cell large granular lymphocyte leukemia patients were compared with those of healthy blood donors. Flow cytometry performed on FACSCanto II or FACSVerse showed that the purified fractions had more than 95% purity among lymphocytes. The paper as a whole reports these results and caveats: Enrichment of TRBV06-family usage was observed among the top patient clones (8/27) relative to healthy controls (2/35). Each patient's main leukemic clonotypes were private, but 25% of these clonotypes showed up at low frequency in the non-leukemic repertoires of other patients. The data were not HLA-matched, and the relatively small sample size could explain the higher clonality seen in CD4+ compared with CD8+ T-LGLL. Greater clonality appeared to be present in CD4-sorted patient repertoires than in healthy CD4+ repertoires, and the difference was retained after the putative leukemic clones were removed. The sources of patient cells varied, and only six or seven CD4-sorted patient samples were included in the clonality comparison with healthy controls.

This clone occurred once. Its antigen specificity is not known. One base away there is no much larger clone; base qualities are not given. Between the V and J ends, shortened by 0 bases and 3 bases respectively, the junction contains 9 bases. The cysteine opens and the phenylalanine closes a CDR3 of 14 amino acids. This entry keeps only the CDR3 DNA: 42 bases, framed from base 1. Taken from the germline V gene, the CDR1 and CDR2 loops are SGHRS and YFSETQ. The CD4+ T-LGLL patients were recruited through hematology units in Padova (Italy), Helsinki (Finland) and Shinshu (Japan). Depending on which samples were available, patient samples consisted of bead-purified CD4+, CD4+CD8+, CD57+ or CD56+ fractions, or of unselected PBMC. Deep amplicon sequencing of the same DNA produced somatic STAT5B mutation profiles, and these profiles were combined with the patient TCRbeta data. All TCR-sequenced material derived from peripheral blood: patient blood samples and healthy donor buffy coats. Ficoll-Hypaque gradient centrifugation was used to isolate peripheral blood mononuclear cells. The Gentra Puregene Cell and Tissue kit was used to extract genomic DNA, and a Qubit 2.0 fluorometer was used to measure the amount of genomic DNA.

The immunoSEQ assay at survey resolution was applied to genomic DNA for sequencing of TCRbeta rearrangements. On the authors' methods: Clonotypes making up more than 5% of the repertoire were considered putative leukemic clones, giving more than 55 such clones in under 30 patients. In the TCR sequencing data, the lowest productive clonotype frequency that could be detected was 2.59 x 10-5. Only productive TCRbeta rearrangements, meaning sequences that were complete and in-frame, were kept for the analyses. Sample clonality was computed as Simpson clonality in the immunoSEQ Analyzer version 3.0. Based on frequency, clones were grouped as very rare, small, medium, large (1-20%) or hyperexpanded (>20%). Generation probabilities were estimated with OLGA 1.2.3, V-gene circos plots were generated with VDJtools, specificities were searched for in VDJdb, and CDR3 motifs were identified with GLIPH. The clones in this table, taken by TCRdb from immuneACCESS, are in-frame only. Not every clone is retained; where verified, under half of the shortfall comes from an unresolved V gene, and the cause of the rest is unknown. V and J calls and clone size are given by that table; D and trimming were obtained from the DNA. Present in this sample are 5,800 or so clones, around 70% of which were seen just once. The ten largest clones add up to about 1.9% of the sample.

The V and J segments used are TRBV5-1 and TRBJ1-2; the D gene is perhaps TRBD1, from 5 matching bases. What was sequenced was PBMCs. The clonotype was recovered from a woman between 65 and 79 years old with CD4+ T-cell large granular lymphocyte leukemia. CDR3 reads: CASSLEDTYYGYTF. The nucleotide sequence reads as follows: TGCGCCAGCAGCTTGGAGGACACATACTATGGCTACACCTTC.